This TCR beta chain was sequenced during a study of T cell repertoires in cytomegalovirus infection. Whole-study context: Newly reported HLA-C-restricted and thoroughly characterized HLA-B-restricted CMV epitopes were employed. It can be stated that public TCR beta signatures indicated CMV infection as well as a matching HLA type. The study's findings and limits: Cumulative public TCR beta family frequency identified CMV carriers with the relevant HLA. There were HLA-C-restricted CMV-specific TCR beta clonotypes dominating the ex vivo response.

A remark on this clonotype: The target antigen is unknown.

TCRdb re-called the reads with MiXCR, one entry per CDR3 protein. Of approximately 600,000 distinct CDR3 sequences listed, just under 40% were seen once; the top ten hold 40% to 60%. This CDR3 spans 15 amino acids. The germline V gene has CDR1 DFQATT and CDR2 SNEGSKA (reference sequence). Unmatched junction bases numbered 6, after V lost 3 bases and J lost 3 bases. This sequence originates from a human donor in good health (CMV status not recorded). Some clones in this sample may be carry-over from other donors' samples. The rearrangement joins TRBV20-1 to TRBJ2-3; 10 bases fit TRBD2. The sequencing here drew on cultured PBMCs, taken from culture after CMV antigen stimulation. CDR3 residues: CSARRLAGVTDTQYF. The CDR3 DNA follows: TGCAGTGCTAGGCGGCTAGCGGGAGTAACAGATACGCAGTATTTT.